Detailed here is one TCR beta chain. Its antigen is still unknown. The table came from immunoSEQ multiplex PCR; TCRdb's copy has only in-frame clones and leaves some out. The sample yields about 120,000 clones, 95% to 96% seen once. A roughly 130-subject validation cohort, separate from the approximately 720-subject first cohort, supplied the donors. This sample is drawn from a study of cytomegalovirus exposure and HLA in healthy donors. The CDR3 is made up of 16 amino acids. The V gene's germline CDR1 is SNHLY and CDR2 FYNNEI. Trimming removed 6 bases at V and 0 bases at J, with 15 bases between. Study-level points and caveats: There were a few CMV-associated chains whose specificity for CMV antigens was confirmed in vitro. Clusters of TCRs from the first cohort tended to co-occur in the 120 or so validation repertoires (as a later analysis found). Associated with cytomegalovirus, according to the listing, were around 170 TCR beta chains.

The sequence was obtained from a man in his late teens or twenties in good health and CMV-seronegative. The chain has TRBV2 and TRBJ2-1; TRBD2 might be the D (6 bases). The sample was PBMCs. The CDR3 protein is CASRPDVAVSYNEQFF. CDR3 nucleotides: TGTGCCAGCAGGCCCGACGTAGCGGTCTCCTACAATGAGCAGTTCTTC.